This T cell receptor beta chain was sequenced for a study of cytomegalovirus exposure and HLA in healthy donors. The PCR contained 60 Vbeta and 13 Jbeta primers. Produced via immunoSEQ multiplex PCR; TCRdb's table is partial and in-frame only. The sample has over 75,000 clones; around 84% are singletons. Points from the study as a whole: Certain sequence variants were highly shared and formed a cluster, and this cluster was likely a sequencing artifact.

In the case of this clone: Its antigen is currently unknown.

Looked up from germline, CDR1 is LNHDA and CDR2 is SQIVND (reference sequence). This CDR3 has 20 residues. V was clipped by 2 bases and J by 0 bases, with 20 bases between them. The gene calls are TRBV19 and TRBJ2-6; D is perhaps TRBD2 (5 bases). Sequences were obtained from PBMCs. The TCR comes from a woman between 45 and 60 years old in good health and CMV-seronegative. The CDR3 nucleotides are TGTGCCAGTAGTATACCCCGGGCGGGTCCCCGGGTCTCTGGGGCCAACGTCCTGACTTTC. Translated: CASSIPRAGPRVSGANVLTF.